This T cell receptor beta chain came from a study of blood T cell repertoires in COVID-19. Whole-study context: The origin of the acute and convalescent COVID-19 samples was the United States, Italy and Spain. PBMCs, B-cell-depleted T cells, or T cells were the source of the cDNA or gDNA that made up the material.

Per the study methods: Scientists estimated how many nucleated cells there were by amplifying reference gene primers. Repertoires were generated with immunoSEQ multiplex PCR, while TCRdb's copy carries only in-frame clones and drops some. V and J calls plus clone size are reproduced from that table; the DNA served to infer D and trimming. Among about 190,000 clones listed, 80% to 90% were seen once. This CDR3 has 15 amino acids. After removal of 2 bases from V and 5 bases from J, the junction contained 1 base not matched to a gene. The V gene's germline CDR1 is KGHDR and CDR2 SFDVKD. The TCR originated in a woman aged 80 or older with acute or convalescent COVID-19. The V and J genes are TRBV24-1 and TRBJ1-5, with 11 bases that match TRBD1. The sequencing input was peripheral blood. CDR3 nucleotides: TGTGCCACCAGTGATTCGGGACAGGGGGATCAGCCCCAGCATTTT. Protein sequence: CATSDSGQGDQPQHF.